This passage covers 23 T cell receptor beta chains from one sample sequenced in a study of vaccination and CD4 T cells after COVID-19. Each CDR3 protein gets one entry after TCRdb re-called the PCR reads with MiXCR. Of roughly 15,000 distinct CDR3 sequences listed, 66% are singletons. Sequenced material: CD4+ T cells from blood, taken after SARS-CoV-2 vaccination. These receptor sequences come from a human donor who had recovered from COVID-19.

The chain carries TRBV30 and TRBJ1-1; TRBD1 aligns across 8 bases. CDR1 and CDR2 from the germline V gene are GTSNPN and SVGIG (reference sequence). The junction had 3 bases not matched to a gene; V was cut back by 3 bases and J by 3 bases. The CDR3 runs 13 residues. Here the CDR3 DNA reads TGTGCCTGGAGGGACAGGGCGGACACTGAAGCTTTCTTT. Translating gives CAWRDRADTEAFF.

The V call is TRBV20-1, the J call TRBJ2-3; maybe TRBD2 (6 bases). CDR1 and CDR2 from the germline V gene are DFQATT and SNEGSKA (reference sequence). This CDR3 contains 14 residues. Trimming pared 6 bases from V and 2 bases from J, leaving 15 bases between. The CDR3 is CSARRQRVTDTQYF. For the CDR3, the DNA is TGCAGTGCCCGGCGCCAGCGGGTCACAGATACGCAGTATTTT.

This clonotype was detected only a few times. The chain's CDR3 is CATSADSRYGYTF. CDR3 nucleotides: TGTGCCACCAGTGCGGACAGTAGGTATGGCTACACCTTC. The rearrangement links TRBV24-1 to TRBJ1-2; tentatively, D is TRBD1 (6 bases). The CDR3 has 13 residues. Trimming took 5 bases from V and 5 from J, leaving 11 bases between them. Germline CDR1 KGHDR, CDR2 SFDVKD.

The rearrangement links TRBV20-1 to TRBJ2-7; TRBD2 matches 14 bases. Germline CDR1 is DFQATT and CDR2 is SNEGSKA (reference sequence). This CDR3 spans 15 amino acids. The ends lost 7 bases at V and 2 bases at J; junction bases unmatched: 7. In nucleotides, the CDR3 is TGCAGTGTTAGCCGACTAGCGGGAGGGCCCTACGAGCAGTACTTC. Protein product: CSVSRLAGGPYEQYF.

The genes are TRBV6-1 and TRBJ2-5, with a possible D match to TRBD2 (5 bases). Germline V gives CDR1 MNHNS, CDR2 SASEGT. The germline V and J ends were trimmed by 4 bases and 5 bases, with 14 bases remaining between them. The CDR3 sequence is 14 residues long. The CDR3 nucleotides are TGTGCCAGCAGTGTTTCGGGGAACGCGGAGACCCAGTACTTC. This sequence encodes CASSVSGNAETQYF.

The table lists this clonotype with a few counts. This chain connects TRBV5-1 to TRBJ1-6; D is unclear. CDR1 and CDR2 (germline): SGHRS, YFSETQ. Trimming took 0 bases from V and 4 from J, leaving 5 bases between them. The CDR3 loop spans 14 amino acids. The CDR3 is CASSLEEYNSPLHF. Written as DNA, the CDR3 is TGCGCCAGCAGCTTGGAAGAGTATAATTCACCCCTCCACTTT. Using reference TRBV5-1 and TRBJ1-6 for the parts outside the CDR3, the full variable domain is KAGVTQTPRYLIKTRGQQVTLSCSPISGHRSVSWYQQTPGQGLQFLFEYFSETQRNKGNFPGRFSGRQFSNSRSEMNVSTLELGDSALYLCASSLEEYNSPLHFGNGTRLTVT.

CDR3 nucleotide sequence: TGCAGTGCTAGAGACCCGGGAGGGCCCGGGTTGCAGTTCTTC. It is translated as CSARDPGGPGLQFF. The V call is TRBV20-1, the J call TRBJ2-1; 8 nucleotides match TRBD2. The germline gives CDR1 DFQATT, CDR2 SNEGSKA (reference sequence). CDR3 length: 14 residues. J lost 12 bases, V lost 0 bases, and 10 bases had no gene match.

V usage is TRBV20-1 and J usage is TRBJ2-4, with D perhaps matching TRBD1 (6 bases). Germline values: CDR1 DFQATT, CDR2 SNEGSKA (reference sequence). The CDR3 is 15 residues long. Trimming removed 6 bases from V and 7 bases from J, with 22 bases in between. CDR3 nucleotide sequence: TGCAGTGCAACGGCCAGATCAACAGGGATGAACATTCAGTACTTC. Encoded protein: CSATARSTGMNIQYF.

Here the CDR3 reads CASRPDRGPRYEQFF. The CDR3 DNA sequence: TGTGCCAGCAGGCCGGACAGGGGGCCTCGCTATGAGCAGTTCTTC. The genes are TRBV28 and TRBJ2-1; 11 bases are shared with TRBD1. The V segment lost 6 bases and the J segment 8 bases; nucleotides outside the gene matches: 9. The CDR3 consists of 15 residues. Germline CDR1 reads MDHEN; CDR2 reads SYDVKM.

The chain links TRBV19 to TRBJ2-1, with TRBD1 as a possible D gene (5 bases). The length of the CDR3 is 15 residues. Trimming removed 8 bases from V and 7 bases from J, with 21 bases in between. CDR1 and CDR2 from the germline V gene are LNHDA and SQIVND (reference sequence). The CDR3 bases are TGTGCCAGTGAGAGAACAGGTGGTGGGTGGAATGAGCAGTTCTTC. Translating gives CASERTGGGWNEQFF.

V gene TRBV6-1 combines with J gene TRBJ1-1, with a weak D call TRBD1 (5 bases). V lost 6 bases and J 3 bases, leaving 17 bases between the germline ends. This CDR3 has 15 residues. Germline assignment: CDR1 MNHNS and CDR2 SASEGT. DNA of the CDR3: TGTGCCAGCAGAAGGGACTCCTACGGTGACACTGAAGCTTTCTTT. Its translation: CASRRDSYGDTEAFF.

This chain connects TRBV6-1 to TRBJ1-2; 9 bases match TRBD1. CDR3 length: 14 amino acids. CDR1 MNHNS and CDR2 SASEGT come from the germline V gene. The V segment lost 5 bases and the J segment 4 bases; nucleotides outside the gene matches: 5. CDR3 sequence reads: CASSRTGGAYGYTF. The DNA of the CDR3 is TGTGCCAGCAGTCGTACAGGGGGCGCCTATGGCTACACCTTC.

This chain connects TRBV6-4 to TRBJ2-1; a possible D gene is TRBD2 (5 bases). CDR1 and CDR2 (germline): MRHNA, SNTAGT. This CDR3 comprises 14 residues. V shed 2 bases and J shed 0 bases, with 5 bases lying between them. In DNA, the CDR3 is TGTGCCAGCAGTGACGGGAGCTCCTACAATGAGCAGTTCTTC. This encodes CASSDGSSYNEQFF.

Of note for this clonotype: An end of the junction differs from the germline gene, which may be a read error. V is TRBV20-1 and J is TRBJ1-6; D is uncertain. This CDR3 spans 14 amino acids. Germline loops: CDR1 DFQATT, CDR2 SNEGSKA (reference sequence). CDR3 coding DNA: TGCAGTGCCGAACAGAGCTCCTATAATTCATCCCTCCACTTT. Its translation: CSAEQSSYNSSLHF.

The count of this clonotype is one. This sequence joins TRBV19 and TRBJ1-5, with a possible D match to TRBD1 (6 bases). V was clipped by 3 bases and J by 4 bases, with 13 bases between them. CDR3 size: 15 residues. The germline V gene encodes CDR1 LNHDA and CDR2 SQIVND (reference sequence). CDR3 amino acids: CASSMGGGVNQPQHF. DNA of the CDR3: TGTGCCAGTAGTATGGGGGGCGGGGTTAATCAGCCCCAGCATTTT.

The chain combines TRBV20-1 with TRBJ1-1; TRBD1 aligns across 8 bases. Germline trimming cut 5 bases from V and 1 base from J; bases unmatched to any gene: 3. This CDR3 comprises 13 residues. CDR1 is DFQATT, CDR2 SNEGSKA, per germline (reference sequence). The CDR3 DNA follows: TGCAGTGCTCCAACAGGGGGGAACACTGAAGCTTTCTTT. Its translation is CSAPTGGNTEAFF.

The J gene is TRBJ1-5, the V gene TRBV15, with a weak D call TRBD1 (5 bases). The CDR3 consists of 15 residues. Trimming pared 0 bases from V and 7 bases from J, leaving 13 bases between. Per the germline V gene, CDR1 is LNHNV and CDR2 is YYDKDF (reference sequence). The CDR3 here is CATSRDHRTVQPQHF. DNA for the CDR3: TGTGCCACCAGCAGAGACCACAGGACGGTACAGCCCCAGCATTTT.

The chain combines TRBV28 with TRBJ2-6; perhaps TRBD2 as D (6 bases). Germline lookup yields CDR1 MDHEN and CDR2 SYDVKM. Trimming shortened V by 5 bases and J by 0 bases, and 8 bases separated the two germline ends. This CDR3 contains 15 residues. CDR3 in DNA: TGTGCCAGCAGTGCCGGGGGCTCTGGGGCCAACGTCCTGACTTTC. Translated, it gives CASSAGGSGANVLTF.

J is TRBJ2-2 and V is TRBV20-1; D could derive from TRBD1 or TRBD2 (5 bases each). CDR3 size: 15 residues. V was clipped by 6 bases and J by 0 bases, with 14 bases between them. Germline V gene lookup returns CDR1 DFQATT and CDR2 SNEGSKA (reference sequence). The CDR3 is CSATPWDANTGELFF. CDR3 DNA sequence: TGCAGTGCGACCCCCTGGGACGCGAACACCGGGGAGCTGTTTTTT.

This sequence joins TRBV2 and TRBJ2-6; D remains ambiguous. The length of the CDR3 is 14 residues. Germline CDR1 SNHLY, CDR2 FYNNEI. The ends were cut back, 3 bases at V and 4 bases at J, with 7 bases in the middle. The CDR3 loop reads CASSDTRGANVLTF. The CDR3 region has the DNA TGTGCCAGCAGTGATACCCGGGGGGCCAACGTCCTGACTTTC.

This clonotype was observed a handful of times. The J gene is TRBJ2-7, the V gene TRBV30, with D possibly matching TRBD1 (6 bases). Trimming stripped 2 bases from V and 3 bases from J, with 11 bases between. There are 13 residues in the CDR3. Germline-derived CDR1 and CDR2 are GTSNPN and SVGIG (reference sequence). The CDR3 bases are TGTGCCTGGAGTCCAGGGGCCTACTACGAGCAGTACTTC. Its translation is CAWSPGAYYEQYF.

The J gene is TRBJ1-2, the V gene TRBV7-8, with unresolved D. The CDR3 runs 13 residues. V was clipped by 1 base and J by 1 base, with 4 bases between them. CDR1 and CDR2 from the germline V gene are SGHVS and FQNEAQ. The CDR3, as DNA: TGTGCCAGCAGCTTAGGGGTTAACTATGGCTACACCTTC. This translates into CASSLGVNYGYTF.

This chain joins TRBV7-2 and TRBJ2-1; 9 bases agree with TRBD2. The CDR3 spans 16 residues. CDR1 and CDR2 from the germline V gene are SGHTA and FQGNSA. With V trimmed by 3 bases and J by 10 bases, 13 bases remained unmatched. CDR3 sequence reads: CASSFVYAGGPREQFF. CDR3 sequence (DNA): TGTGCCAGCAGCTTCGTCTACGCGGGAGGGCCTCGGGAGCAGTTCTTC. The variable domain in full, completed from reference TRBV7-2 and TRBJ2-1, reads GAGVSQSPSNKVTEKGKDVELRCDPISGHTALYWYRQSLGQGLEFLIYFQGNSAPDKSGLPSDRFSAERTGGSVSTLTIQRTQQEDSAVYLCASSFVYAGGPREQFFGPGTRLTVL.